This T cell receptor beta chain was profiled in a study of blood T cell repertoires in COVID-19 (dated by TCRdb to 2018 to 2020). Regarding the complete study: Collaborator samples came from the United States, Italy and Spain and covered acute and convalescent phases of COVID-19. A de-identified subject ID, COVID-19 status, age in years and sex were almost always included in the sample metadata. Subjects who had been exposed to COVID-19, were actively infected with it, or had recovered from it provided the deeply sampled blood TCRbeta repertoires that made up the dataset. The material from the prospective study consisted of cDNA or gDNA derived from T cells, B-cell-depleted T cells, or PBMCs. Samples came from the ongoing ImmuneRACE study (first 160 participants) plus 1,254 subjects from 6 global collaborators. Where HLA class I and class II types were available, the types were taken from metadata supplied by the sample provider, not from assay-based typing. The repertoires were released in a freely available public database meant as a resource for research on the immune response to SARS-CoV-2. Study-level results and caveats: The amount of clinical and demographic metadata varied by source and participant and was provided uncurated.

One collaborating source in Seattle enrolled patients while the patients were actively infected and followed the patients over time throughout the course of disease. Collaborating institutions collected whole blood in K2EDTA tubes following their own protocols. For TCRbeta analysis, collaborators shipped samples as frozen whole blood, isolated PBMCs, or DNA extracted from either of those sample types. The immunoSEQ Assay, a bias-controlled multiplex PCR, was used to amplify TCRbeta CDR3 regions from genomic DNA. Per the original workflow: The number of nucleated cells in each sample was estimated from the amplification of reference gene primers within the assay. To quantify the absolute abundance of each unique TCRbeta CDR3 rearrangement, sequence reads were collapsed and filtered. For each sample, productive Simpson clonality was calculated as the square root of Simpson's diversity index across productive rearrangements. Drawn from immuneACCESS, this table holds only the in-frame rearrangements with V and J called that TCRdb kept. Clones are partly lost; checked studies trace under half to an unresolved V gene and leave the rest unexplained. For V, J and clone size, that table is used; D and trimming come from the DNA. Within this sample are 80,000 to 100,000 clones, with about 86% of them counted one time only. About 1.9% of the sample belongs to the ten largest clones.

On this clone: Its antigen is unknown. One base away there is no much larger clone; base qualities are not given.

Sequenced sample: peripheral blood. The origin of this receptor is a man between 50 and 59 years old with COVID-19, enrolled during active disease.

The CDR3 here reads CAWRRGAGGNQPQHF. The nucleotide sequence is given as TGTGCCTGGAGGAGAGGGGCAGGGGGCAATCAGCCCCAGCATTTT. Recombination connected TRBV30 to TRBJ1-5; TRBD1 is perhaps the D gene, given 6 matching bases. The germline V gene (reference sequence) supplies CDR1 GTSNPN and CDR2 SVGIG. The CDR3, cysteine through phenylalanine, is 15 amino acids long. Of all the DNA, just the CDR3 is kept, 45 bases in frame from base 1. Cut back by 3 bases and 2 bases, the V and J ends lie 14 bases apart.